The 29 T cell receptor beta chains in this list originate from one sample, sequenced in a study of shared T cell receptors in the human thymus. Measured with immunoSEQ multiplex PCR; TCRdb has only the in-frame clones, and not every one. The data hold hundreds of thousands of clones, with 88% observed a single time. The same sample was also used in a study of human thymus T cells.

Sequencing was carried out using thymocytes. Receptors were obtained from a boy under three years old with a congenital heart defect.

The chain joins TRBV7-2 to TRBJ1-3; D is ambiguous. The germline V and J ends were trimmed by 5 bases and 1 base, with 6 bases remaining between them. This CDR3 has 13 amino acids. Germline assignment: CDR1 SGHTA and CDR2 FQGNSA. CDR3 sequence: CASSLESGNTIYF. The CDR3 DNA reads as TGTGCCAGCAGCCTCGAGTCTGGAAACACCATATATTTT.

The chain recombines TRBV28 with TRBJ2-3; 7 bases fit TRBD2. The CDR3 totals 16 residues. CDR1 and CDR2 from the germline V gene are MDHEN and SYDVKM. Unmatched junction bases numbered 12, after V lost 6 bases and J lost 3 bases. CDR3 in amino acids: CASSPFIERGTDTQYF. In DNA, the CDR3 is TGTGCCAGCAGCCCCTTTATAGAGCGGGGAACAGATACGCAGTATTTT.

V is TRBV9 and J is TRBJ1-2; 7 bases line up with TRBD1. The CDR3 is 17 residues long. From germline, CDR1 is SGDLS and CDR2 YYNGEE. Germline trimming cut 5 bases from V and 3 bases from J; bases unmatched to any gene: 16. The CDR3 DNA is TGTGCCAGCAGTCGGGAGGGGGCATCTACGAGGGACTATGGCTACACCTTC. This gives the protein CASSREGASTRDYGYTF. Drawing the rest from reference TRBV9 and TRBJ1-2, the complete variable domain is DSGVTQTPKHLITATGQRVTLRCSPRSGDLSVYWYQQSLDQGLQFLIQYYNGEERAKGNILERFSAQQFPDLHSELNLSSLELGDSALYFCASSREGASTRDYGYTFGSGTRLTVV.

The gene calls are TRBV29-1 and TRBJ2-1, with D uncertain. Germline V CDR1 and CDR2: SQVTM, ANQGSEA. The CDR3 is made up of 15 amino acids. V dropped 6 bases and J dropped 0 bases, with 15 bases sitting between them. CDR3 nucleotide sequence: TGCAGCGTAGGCGAGACGGAGAGCTCCTACAATGAGCAGTTCTTC. It encodes CSVGETESSYNEQFF.

The V gene is TRBV7-6, the J gene TRBJ2-5; a possible D gene is TRBD1 (5 bases). Germline-derived CDR1 and CDR2 are SGHVS and FNYEAQ. CDR3 length equals 15 residues. The V end lost 5 bases, the J end lost 10 bases, and 23 bases lay between the germline ends. CDR3 sequence (DNA): TGTGCCAGCAGCGGCGCCGACAGATTGACGAGGAACCAGTACTTC. It yields the protein CASSGADRLTRNQYF.

This clone appeared a single time. The CDR3 reads CASSGQGNQPQHF. CDR3 in DNA: TGTGCCAGCAGCGGACAGGGGAATCAGCCCCAGCATTTT. The chain has TRBV7-2 and TRBJ1-5, with TRBD1 matching over 9 bases. The J segment lost 4 bases and the V segment lost 5 bases, leaving 0 bases of the junction unmatched. The CDR3 runs to 13 residues. Germline CDR1 reads SGHTA; CDR2 reads FQGNSA. The entire variable domain, with the rest obtained from reference TRBV7-2 and TRBJ1-5, is as follows: GAGVSQSPSNKVTEKGKDVELRCDPISGHTALYWYRQSLGQGLEFLIYFQGNSAPDKSGLPSDRFSAERTGGSVSTLTIQRTQQEDSAVYLCASSGQGNQPQHFGDGTRLSIL.

This rearrangement joins TRBV7-8 to TRBJ1-1; D gene uncertain. Germline V CDR1 and CDR2: SGHVS, FQNEAQ. The V end was cut by 2 bases, the J end by 3 bases, with 10 bases between. This CDR3 is 14 amino acids long. The CDR3 DNA sequence: TGTGCCAGCAGCTTACCCCACGAGGACACTGAAGCTTTCTTT. This codes for CASSLPHEDTEAFF.

The chain employs TRBV4-3 and TRBJ2-6; tentatively, D is TRBD2 (6 bases). The V and J ends lost 0 bases and 0 bases respectively, with 12 bases between them. Germline CDR1 LGHNA, CDR2 YSLEER. The CDR3 runs 18 residues. CDR3 sequence: CASSQDSRGASGANVLTF. CDR3 DNA: TGCGCCAGCAGCCAAGATTCTCGCGGGGCCTCTGGGGCCAACGTCCTGACTTTC.

The V gene is TRBV29-1, the J gene TRBJ2-1, with a weak D call TRBD2 (6 bases). Between the trimmed V and J ends, which lost 4 bases and 8 bases, there was a span of 12 bases. CDR1 and CDR2 from the germline V gene are SQVTM and ANQGSEA. The CDR3 sequence is 12 residues long. CDR3 DNA sequence: TGCAGCGTTGTCAAAGGGACTTATGAGCAGTTCTTC. Amino acids: CSVVKGTYEQFF.

The J gene is TRBJ1-2, the V gene TRBV25-1; D might be TRBD1 (5 bases). The CDR3 runs to 14 residues. The V gene's germline CDR1 is MGHDK and CDR2 SYGVNS. The ends were cut back, 3 bases at V and 8 bases at J, with 16 bases in the middle. DNA of the CDR3: TGTGCCAGCAGTGAGGCGTCAGGGCGAGGAGGCTACACCTTC. Its translation: CASSEASGRGGYTF.

This chain joins TRBV7-6 and TRBJ2-5, with TRBD2 as a possible D gene (6 bases). V lost 5 bases to trimming and J lost 4 bases, with 14 bases between them. CDR1 is SGHVS, CDR2 FNYEAQ, per germline. The CDR3 consists of 14 residues. CDR3 in amino acids: CASSEASEGETQYF. The CDR3 DNA is TGTGCCAGCAGCGAGGCTAGCGAGGGAGAGACCCAGTACTTC.

V gene TRBV7-2 combines with J gene TRBJ2-1; 13 bases are a match to TRBD2. Per germline, CDR1 SGHTA and CDR2 FQGNSA. J lost 5 bases, V lost 4 bases, and 8 bases had no gene match. The CDR3 runs to 17 residues. CDR3 coding DNA: TGTGCCAGCAGCTCGAGGGGACTAGCGGGAAACGACAATGAGCAGTTCTTC. Translated, it gives CASSSRGLAGNDNEQFF.

This clone has only one observation. The chain combines TRBV6-4 with TRBJ2-1, with 8 bases identical to TRBD2. Per the germline V gene, CDR1 is MRHNA and CDR2 is SNTAGT. The CDR3 has 15 residues. The junction had 7 bases not matched to a gene; V was cut back by 6 bases and J by 3 bases. The CDR3 loop is CASSRRGGHYNEQFF. CDR3 DNA sequence: TGTGCCAGCAGCCGACGGGGGGGCCACTACAATGAGCAGTTCTTC.

The J gene is TRBJ2-1, the V gene TRBV9; D ambiguous. Germline V gene lookup returns CDR1 SGDLS and CDR2 YYNGEE. The CDR3 runs to 16 residues. V gave up 0 bases and J gave up 6 bases, with 16 bases separating them. CDR3 coding DNA: TGTGCCAGCAGCGTAGTGAGGCTGAGCGATCCCAATGAGCAGTTCTTC. Amino acids: CASSVVRLSDPNEQFF.

V gene TRBV4-3 combines with J gene TRBJ2-1; D unclear. V lost 6 bases and J lost 0, with 12 bases in between. CDR1 is LGHNA, CDR2 YSLEER, per germline. The CDR3 runs 15 residues. CDR3 in DNA: TGCGCCAGCAGTCACGGCGGAAGCTCCTACAATGAGCAGTTCTTC. It is translated as CASSHGGSSYNEQFF.

The rearrangement uses TRBV29-1 and TRBJ2-1; no clear D gene. The CDR3 runs 10 residues. Trimming removed 6 bases from V and 9 bases from J, with 9 bases in between. The V gene's germline CDR1 is SQVTM and CDR2 ANQGSEA. The DNA for the CDR3 is TGCAGCGTGATTATGAGTGAGCAGTTCTTC. The encoded protein is CSVIMSEQFF.

The V call is TRBV13, the J call TRBJ2-7, with unresolved D. There are 15 residues in the CDR3. Between the trimmed V and J ends, which lost 1 base and 0 bases, there was a span of 10 bases. In germline, CDR1 is PRHDT, CDR2 FYEKMQ (reference sequence). In nucleotides, the CDR3 is TGTGCCAGCAGCTTAGAGGCAGGAAGCTCCTACGAGCAGTACTTC. This sequence encodes CASSLEAGSSYEQYF. The variable domain in full, completed from reference TRBV13 and TRBJ2-7, reads AAGVIQSPRHLIKEKRETATLKCYPIPRHDTVYWYQQGPGQDPQFLISFYEKMQSDKGSIPDRFSAQQFSDYHSELNMSSLELGDSALYFCASSLEAGSSYEQYFGPGTRLTVT.

This clone showed up just a few times. V gene TRBV6-5 combines with J gene TRBJ2-5, with D tentatively TRBD2 (6 bases). The V end lost 6 bases, the J end lost 2 bases, and 16 bases lay between the germline ends. In germline, CDR1 is MNHEY, CDR2 SVGAGI. The CDR3 contains 15 residues. The CDR3 DNA reads TGTGCCAGCAGCCCAAAAGCGGGTTTACAAGAGACCCAGTACTTC. Protein product: CASSPKAGLQETQYF.

This clone appeared a single time. This rearrangement joins TRBV5-4 to TRBJ2-7; 12 bases agree with TRBD2. With V trimmed by 5 bases and J by 1 base, 4 bases remained unmatched. CDR3 length: 15 residues. Germline V lookup: CDR1 SGHNT, CDR2 YYREEE (reference sequence). CDR3 amino acids: CASSPTSGSSYEQYF. The CDR3 nucleotides are TGTGCCAGCAGTCCGACTAGCGGGAGTTCCTACGAGCAGTACTTC.

The chain carries TRBV7-2 and TRBJ2-1, with TRBD1 identical over 9 bases. CDR3 size: 16 residues. CDR1 is SGHTA and CDR2 is FQGNSA in the germline V gene. Losses at the gene ends were 5 bases for V and 5 bases for J; bases not matched to a gene: 10. The CDR3 loop reads CASSHQDRGKNNEQFF. The CDR3 bases are TGTGCCAGCAGCCACCAGGACAGGGGAAAAAACAATGAGCAGTTCTTC.

The sample holds one count of this clone. The chain employs TRBV4-1 and TRBJ2-7, with 15 bases fitting TRBD2. This CDR3 is 15 amino acids long. Germline V gives CDR1 MGHRA, CDR2 YSYEKL. Unmatched junction bases numbered 2, after V lost 3 bases and J lost 5 bases. CDR3 DNA sequence: TGCGCCAGCAGCCAGGGACTAGCGGGAGGCCACGAGCAGTACTTC. Its protein product is CASSQGLAGGHEQYF.

The chain carries TRBV7-2 and TRBJ2-7; 8 positions match TRBD2. The germline CDR1 and CDR2 sequences are SGHTA and FQGNSA. Trimming at V came to 6 bases and at J to 1 base, leaving 8 bases not matched to a gene. The CDR3 has 15 amino acids. The CDR3 DNA reads as TGTGCCAGCAGTCATGAACAGCGGGGGTCCTACGAGCAGTACTTC. This translates into CASSHEQRGSYEQYF.

The chain carries TRBV12-5 and TRBJ2-7; 8 bases line up with TRBD2. The V gene's germline CDR1 is LGHNT and CDR2 FRNRAP. This CDR3 has 14 amino acids. V lost 4 bases and J lost 5; bases outside the gene matches: 7. The CDR3 spells CASGWQRESHEQYF. In DNA, the CDR3 is TGTGCTAGTGGTTGGCAGCGGGAGAGCCACGAGCAGTACTTC.

The gene calls are TRBV21-1 and TRBJ2-4; the table's TRBD2 call for D was not verified on the DNA. TRBV21-1 is a pseudogene locus. The CDR3 covers 15 residues. The CDR3 here is CASKRREGPRPIQYF. The CDR3 region has the DNA TGTGCCAGCAAGAGGCGGGAGGGCCCTCGTCCCATTCAGTACTTC.

This clone has a single count. This sequence joins TRBV7-9 and TRBJ1-2, with D possibly matching TRBD1 (5 bases). Germline V CDR1 and CDR2: SEHNR, FQNEAQ (reference sequence). The CDR3 spans 15 residues. The CDR3 nucleotides read TGTGCGACAAGCCGGGAGGGGCAGGGCGGCTATGGCTACACCTTC. This sequence encodes CATSREGQGGYGYTF.

The chain recombines TRBV30 with TRBJ1-5; TRBD1 matches 7 bases. Germline V gives CDR1 GTSNPN, CDR2 SVGIG (reference sequence). This CDR3 spans 14 amino acids. The junction had 0 bases not matched to a gene; V was cut back by 1 base and J by 0 bases. CDR3 residues: CAWSAGGSNQPQHF. CDR3 DNA sequence: TGTGCCTGGAGTGCAGGGGGTAGCAATCAGCCCCAGCATTTT.

This sequence joins TRBV27 and TRBJ2-1; tentatively, D is TRBD2 (6 bases). Germline V gene sequence: CDR1 MNHEY, CDR2 SMNVEV (reference sequence). The CDR3 loop spans 14 amino acids. Trimming removed 7 bases from V and 4 bases from J, with 14 bases in between. Here the CDR3 reads CASTSGEGYNEQFF. The CDR3 DNA reads as TGTGCCAGCACCTCGGGAGAGGGATACAATGAGCAGTTCTTC.

This chain links TRBV6-5 with TRBJ2-2; D is possibly TRBD2 (6 bases). This CDR3 spans 14 amino acids. Trimming stripped 2 bases from V and 5 bases from J, with 9 bases between. CDR1 and CDR2 (germline): MNHEY, SVGAGI. CDR3: CASSYQGGTGELFF. The CDR3 nucleotides read TGTGCCAGCAGTTACCAGGGAGGAACCGGGGAGCTGTTTTTT.

The V gene is TRBV7-9, the J gene TRBJ2-3, with 9 bases lining up with TRBD2. Germline CDR1 is SEHNR and CDR2 is FQNEAQ (reference sequence). This CDR3 has 18 residues. The V and J ends lost 1 base and 1 base, in that order; junction bases with no gene match: 9. CDR3 protein: CASSLDKEREVGTDTQYF. The CDR3 region has the DNA TGTGCCAGCAGCTTAGATAAAGAGCGGGAGGTCGGCACAGATACGCAGTATTTT.